Presented here are 21 T cell receptor beta chains from one specimen sequenced in a study of draining lymph node invasion in breast cancer. Cells sorted as CD4+ CD45RA- CD25- were taken as memory conventional CD4 T cells. Each CDR3 protein is one row after TCRdb ran MiXCR on the bulk RNA-seq reads. The sample carries about 2,900 distinct CDR3 sequences, about 80% recorded once. The sequenced sample was sorted memory CD4+ effector T cells from a lymph node. The receptors shown here come from a female donor with luminal breast cancer.

The chain links TRBV4-3 to TRBJ1-1; D gene uncertain. Germline CDR1 reads LGHNA; CDR2 reads YSLEER. The CDR3 sequence is 14 residues long. The V end was cut by 1 base, the J end by 6 bases, with 12 bases between. This CDR3 reads CASSQGTRGAEAFF. The CDR3 coding sequence is TGCGCCAGCAGCCAAGGGACCCGCGGCGCTGAAGCTTTCTTT.

The chain links TRBV7-2 to TRBJ1-3, with unresolved D. V lost 0 bases, J lost 0 bases, and 12 bases lay in between. This CDR3 contains 17 residues. Germline V gene data show CDR1 as SGHTA and CDR2 as FQGNSA. DNA of the CDR3: TGTGCCAGCAGCTTAGCGCTTGGCAGCCTCTCTGGAAACACCATATATTTT. This codes for CASSLALGSLSGNTIYF.

CDR3 residues: CASSLLGSTQYF. Written as DNA, the CDR3 is TGTGCCAGCAGCCTTTTAGGTAGTACGCAGTATTTT. The chain couples TRBV7-2 to TRBJ2-3; D is unclear. Germline CDR1 is SGHTA and CDR2 is FQGNSA. CDR3 length: 12 residues. Deletions cut 5 bases from V and 8 bases from J, with 11 bases between. The full variable domain, with the rest looked up from reference TRBV7-2 and TRBJ2-3, is GAGVSQSPSNKVTEKGKDVELRCDPISGHTALYWYRQSLGQGLEFLIYFQGNSAPDKSGLPSDRFSAERTGGSVSTLTIQRTQQEDSAVYLCASSLLGSTQYFGPGTRLTVL.

The V gene is TRBV20-1, the J gene TRBJ1-4; D gene ambiguous. This CDR3 spans 13 amino acids. The V end was cut by 0 bases, the J end by 5 bases, with 7 bases between. Germline V gene lookup returns CDR1 DFQATT and CDR2 SNEGSKA (reference sequence). The CDR3 bases are TGCAGTGCTAGAGATACGGGGAATGAAAAACTGTTTTTT. Its translation: CSARDTGNEKLFF.

The chain carries TRBV7-6 and TRBJ1-2, with 7 bases lining up with TRBD1. V was clipped by 5 bases and J by 7 bases; unmatched bases: 10. The germline CDR1 and CDR2 sequences are SGHVS and FNYEAQ. The CDR3 sequence is 14 residues long. CDR3 DNA sequence: TGTGCCAGCAGCCCCGACCAGGGGGGCCGTGGCTACACCTTC. The encoded protein is CASSPDQGGRGYTF. The complete variable domain, with remaining parts taken from reference TRBV7-6 and TRBJ1-2, reads GAGVSQSPRYKVTKRGQDVALRCDPISGHVSLYWYRQALGQGPEFLTYFNYEAQQDKSGLPNDRFSAERPEGSISTLTIQRTEQRDSAMYRCASSPDQGGRGYTFGSGTRLTVV.

In DNA form, the CDR3 reads TGTGCCAGCAGCACACCGACAGGCGGGAATGAGCAGTTCTTC. Residues: CASSTPTGGNEQFF. V is TRBV5-4 and J is TRBJ2-1, with D perhaps TRBD1 (6 bases). The germline V and J ends were trimmed by 4 bases and 7 bases, with 15 bases remaining between them. The CDR3 sequence is 14 residues long. Germline loops: CDR1 SGHNT, CDR2 YYREEE (reference sequence). Full variable domain (remainder filled in from reference TRBV5-4 and TRBJ2-1): ETGVTQSPTHLIKTRGQQVTLRCSSQSGHNTVSWYQQALGQGPQFIFQYYREEENGRGNFPPRFSGLQFPNYSSELNVNALELDDSALYLCASSTPTGGNEQFFGPGTRLTVL.

The chain recombines TRBV2 with TRBJ2-2; D is perhaps TRBD2 (5 bases). The CDR3 has 14 amino acids. In germline, CDR1 is SNHLY, CDR2 FYNNEI. The V end lost 2 bases, the J end lost 8 bases, and 12 bases lay between the germline ends. CDR3 nucleotide sequence: TGTGCCAGCAGTGAACAAGGGAGAGATGGGGAGCTGTTTTTT. This codes for CASSEQGRDGELFF.

The rearrangement links TRBV11-2 to TRBJ1-2, with TRBD1 as a possible D gene (5 bases). There are 14 residues in the CDR3. V was pared by 7 bases and J by 5 bases, with 17 bases between. The germline V gene has CDR1 SGHAT and CDR2 FQNNGV. The CDR3 DNA follows: TGTGCCAGCACCCGGAGGGGCCCACTTTATGGCTACACCTTC. Its protein is CASTRRGPLYGYTF.

J is TRBJ2-2 and V is TRBV6-2 or TRBV6-3, with unresolved D. Looked up from germline, CDR1 is MNHEY and CDR2 is SVGEGT. V lost 4 bases to trimming and J lost 2 bases, with 5 bases between them. The CDR3 is 13 amino acids. The CDR3 DNA follows: TGTGCCAGCAGTTTCTTTAACACCGGGGAGCTGTTTTTT. Translating gives CASSFFNTGELFF.

V and J are TRBV6-5 and TRBJ2-7, with D perhaps TRBD1 or TRBD2 (6 bases each). This CDR3 is built from 12 residues. Trimming removed 2 bases at V and 8 bases at J, with 10 bases between. CDR1 and CDR2 from the germline V gene are MNHEY and SVGAGI. The CDR3 sequence is CASSYPGGKQYF. DNA for the CDR3: TGTGCCAGCAGTTACCCCGGGGGCAAGCAGTACTTC.

This CDR3 reads CASSFRGTGSNQPQHF. CDR3 bases: TGTGCCAGCAGTTTCCGGGGGACAGGGAGCAATCAGCCCCAGCATTTT. The gene calls are TRBV6-1 and TRBJ1-5; 9 bases map to TRBD1. The germline CDR1 and CDR2 sequences are MNHNS and SASEGT. With V trimmed by 5 bases and J by 1 base, 6 bases remained unmatched. CDR3 length equals 16 residues.

This clonotype has only a few counts. The chain combines TRBV30 with TRBJ1-2, with 12 bases fitting TRBD1. The CDR3 is 16 residues long. The V segment lost 1 base and the J segment 4 bases; nucleotides outside the gene matches: 7. Germline V gene lookup returns CDR1 GTSNPN and CDR2 SVGIG (reference sequence). The CDR3 nucleotides read TGTGCCTGGAGTGCCGACTGGGACAGGGGGCCCTATGGCTACACCTTC. It translates to CAWSADWDRGPYGYTF.

Only a few counts were recorded for this clonotype. This chain connects TRBV2 to TRBJ1-1; D remains unclear. From germline, CDR1 is SNHLY and CDR2 FYNNEI. V was shortened by 4 bases and J by 4 bases, with 13 bases between the two germline ends. This CDR3 spans 14 amino acids. CDR3 protein: CASSVLLGSTEAFF. The CDR3 DNA sequence: TGTGCCAGCAGTGTGCTCTTAGGGAGCACTGAAGCTTTCTTT.

The CDR3 DNA reads TGTGCCAGCAGCAATGGCCCCACTAGCGGGAGACCTTTCTACGAGCAGTACTTC. It specifies CASSNGPTSGRPFYEQYF. This chain uses TRBV7-2 with TRBJ2-7, with TRBD2 identical over 11 bases. CDR1 and CDR2 (germline): SGHTA, FQGNSA. Unmatched junction bases numbered 15, after V lost 5 bases and J lost 3 bases. CDR3 length: 18 amino acids.

This chain uses TRBV3-1 with TRBJ2-1; TRBD2 might be the D (6 bases). This CDR3 is 15 amino acids long. Germline V CDR1 and CDR2: LGHDT, YNNKEL (reference sequence). Between the trimmed V and J ends, which lost 1 base and 7 bases, there was a span of 14 bases. CDR3 sequence: CASSQGAGPGNEQFF. As DNA, the CDR3 is TGTGCCAGCAGCCAAGGAGCGGGCCCCGGGAATGAGCAGTTCTTC.

With respect to this clonotype: One junction end does not reproduce the germline sequence, and a read error may be involved. The chain has TRBV9 and TRBJ2-1; 8 bases fit TRBD1. Germline-derived CDR1 and CDR2 are SGDLS and YYNGEE. The CDR3 runs to 15 residues. CDR3 sequence reads: CTSSVDRATYNEQFF. Here the CDR3 DNA reads TGTACCAGCAGCGTGGACAGGGCGACCTACAATGAGCAGTTCTTC.

The J gene is TRBJ2-5, the V gene TRBV3-1, with TRBD1 matching over 7 bases. CDR1 is LGHDT and CDR2 is YNNKEL in the germline V gene (reference sequence). This CDR3 comprises 15 residues. The junction had 3 bases not matched to a gene; V was cut back by 1 base and J by 1 base. The CDR3 region is CASSQGRTGQETQYF. As DNA, the CDR3 is TGTGCCAGCAGCCAAGGCAGGACAGGCCAAGAGACCCAGTACTTC.

This clonotype has only a few counts. The chain couples TRBV7-2 to TRBJ2-2; D not certain. The V gene's germline CDR1 is SGHTA and CDR2 FQGNSA. V was trimmed by 2 bases and J by 9 bases, leaving 10 bases between them. The CDR3 is 13 amino acids. For the CDR3, the DNA is TGTGCCAGCAGCTTAAATGGATACCGGGAGCTGTTTTTT. Amino acids: CASSLNGYRELFF.

The chain joins TRBV2 to TRBJ2-2; D is undetermined. The CDR3 covers 14 residues. The V end lost 6 bases, the J end lost 3 bases, and 11 bases lay between the germline ends. Germline CDR1 SNHLY, CDR2 FYNNEI. The chain's CDR3 is CASRVSRDTGELFF. Written as DNA, the CDR3 is TGTGCCAGCAGGGTTTCAAGGGACACCGGGGAGCTGTTTTTT.

This clonotype was counted once. The gene calls are TRBV6-5 and TRBJ2-7; TRBD1 aligns across 7 bases. The CDR3 spans 12 residues. V lost 4 bases, J lost 5 bases, and 2 bases stayed unmatched. CDR1 and CDR2 (germline): MNHEY, SVGAGI. This CDR3 reads CASSLQGNEQYF. The CDR3 DNA sequence: TGTGCCAGCAGTTTACAGGGGAACGAGCAGTACTTC.

CDR3 nucleotides: TGTGCCAGCAGCCCACAGGGAAGCGGCTACACCTTC. This gives the protein CASSPQGSGYTF. The J gene is TRBJ1-2, the V gene TRBV11-3; a weak D match, TRBD1 (6 bases). Trimming left V 5 bases short and J 8 bases short, with 12 bases between. Per the germline V gene, CDR1 is SGHNT and CDR2 is YENEEA. This CDR3 region has 12 residues.